The subject of this entry is one T cell receptor (beta chain). The method was immunoSEQ multiplex PCR; TCRdb's version includes in-frame clones alone and lacks a portion of them. The data hold about 330,000 clones, with more than 90% observed a single time. The source of the sample is a study of blood T cell repertoires in COVID-19. Germline-derived CDR1 and CDR2 are SGHDT and YYEEEE. The CDR3 sequence is 14 residues long. Losses at the gene ends were 6 bases for V and 5 bases for J; bases not matched to a gene: 10. The chain couples TRBV5-6 to TRBJ2-5; 7 bases match TRBD2. Sequencing used PBMCs or T cells enriched from blood (not recorded which). The sequence derives from a woman under 40 who had recovered from COVID-19. This CDR3 is CASTYREGVETQYF. In nucleotides, the CDR3 is TGTGCCAGCACGTATAGGGAGGGAGTGGAGACCCAGTACTTC.